This TCR beta chain was found in a study of pediatric ulcerative colitis. Study-wide results and caveats: A couple of rectal CDR3 clonotypes occurred in all ulcerative colitis patients.

Regarding this clone: What it binds is not known.

One to two pinch biopsies were taken from the rectum during colonoscopy. The survey-level immunoSEQ assay was used. Sequencing depth was up to 500,000 reads per sample. Data came from immunoSEQ multiplex PCR; TCRdb stores just in-frame clones and leaves some out. This sample has some 40,000 clones; roughly 71% occur once, and the top ten carry around 7.8%. The CDR3 sequence is 15 residues long. V lost 4 bases to trimming and J lost 7 bases; unmatched junction nucleotides: 10. The germline CDR1 and CDR2 sequences are SGHNT and YYREEE (reference sequence). Sequenced: gut tissue. The chain links TRBV5-4 to TRBJ1-4, with 7 bases lining up with TRBD1. This sequence originates from a boy aged 5 to 17 with severe ulcerative colitis. This CDR3 is CASSEIGTGVEKLFF. In DNA form, the CDR3 reads TGTGCCAGCAGCGAAATTGGAACAGGGGTTGAAAAACTGTTTTTT.